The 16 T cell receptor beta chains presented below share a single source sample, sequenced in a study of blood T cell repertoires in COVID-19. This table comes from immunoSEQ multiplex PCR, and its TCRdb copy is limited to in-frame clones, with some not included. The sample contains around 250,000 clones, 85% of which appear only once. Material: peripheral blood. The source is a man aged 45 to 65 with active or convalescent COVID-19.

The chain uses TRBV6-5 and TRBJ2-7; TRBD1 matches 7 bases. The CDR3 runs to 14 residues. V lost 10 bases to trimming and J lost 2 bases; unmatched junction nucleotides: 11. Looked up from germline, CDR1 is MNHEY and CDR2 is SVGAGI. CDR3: CATQPGQRAYEQYF. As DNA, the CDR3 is TGTGCCACACAACCGGGACAGAGAGCCTACGAGCAGTACTTC.

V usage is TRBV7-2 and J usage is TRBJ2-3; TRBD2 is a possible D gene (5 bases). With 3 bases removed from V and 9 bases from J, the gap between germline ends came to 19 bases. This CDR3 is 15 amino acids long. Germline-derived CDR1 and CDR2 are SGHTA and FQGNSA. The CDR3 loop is CASSFLGTVGETQYF. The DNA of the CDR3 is TGTGCCAGCAGCTTCCTCGGCACCGTCGGGGAAACGCAGTATTTT.

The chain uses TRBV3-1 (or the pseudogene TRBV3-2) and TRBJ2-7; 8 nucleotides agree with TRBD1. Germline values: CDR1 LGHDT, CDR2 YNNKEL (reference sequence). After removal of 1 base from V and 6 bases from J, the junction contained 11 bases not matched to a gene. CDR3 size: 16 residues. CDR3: CASSQVDRGPFGEQYF. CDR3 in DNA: TGTGCCAGCAGCCAAGTTGACAGGGGACCATTCGGCGAGCAGTACTTC.

The CDR3 region has the DNA TGTGCCAGCAGCGCAGGTGGTTGGAACACTGAAGCTTTCTTT. Its protein product is CASSAGGWNTEAFF. The rearrangement uses TRBV6-6 and TRBJ1-1; no definite D call. The CDR3 is 14 residues long. Germline V gene data show CDR1 as MNHNY and CDR2 as SVGAGI (reference sequence). V dropped 6 bases and J dropped 1 base, with 12 bases sitting between them.

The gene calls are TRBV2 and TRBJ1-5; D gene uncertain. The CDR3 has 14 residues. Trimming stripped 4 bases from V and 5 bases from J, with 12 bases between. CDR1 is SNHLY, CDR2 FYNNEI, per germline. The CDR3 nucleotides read TGTGCCAGCAGTGTTATGACTCAAGATCAGCCCCAGCATTTT. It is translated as CASSVMTQDQPQHF.

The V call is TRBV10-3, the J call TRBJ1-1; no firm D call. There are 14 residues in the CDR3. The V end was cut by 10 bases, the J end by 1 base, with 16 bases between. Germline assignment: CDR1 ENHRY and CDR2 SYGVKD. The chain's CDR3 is CATLDGEPNTEAFF. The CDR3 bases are TGTGCCACCCTTGACGGGGAGCCGAACACTGAAGCTTTCTTT.

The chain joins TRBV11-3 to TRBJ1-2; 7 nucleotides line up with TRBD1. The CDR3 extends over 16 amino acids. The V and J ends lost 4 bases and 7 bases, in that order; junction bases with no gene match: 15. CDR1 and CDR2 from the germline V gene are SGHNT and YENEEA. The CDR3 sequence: CASSSEGARAFCGYTF. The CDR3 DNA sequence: TGTGCCAGCAGCTCTGAGGGGGCCAGGGCTTTCTGTGGCTACACCTTC.

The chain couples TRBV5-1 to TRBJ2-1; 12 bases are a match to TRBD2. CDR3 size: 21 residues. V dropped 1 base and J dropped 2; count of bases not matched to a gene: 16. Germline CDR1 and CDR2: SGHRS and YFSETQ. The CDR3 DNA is TGCGCCAGCAGCTTGTCTGATGGACTAGCGGGGCGCAAAAGAACCTACAATGAGCAGTTCTTC. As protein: CASSLSDGLAGRKRTYNEQFF.

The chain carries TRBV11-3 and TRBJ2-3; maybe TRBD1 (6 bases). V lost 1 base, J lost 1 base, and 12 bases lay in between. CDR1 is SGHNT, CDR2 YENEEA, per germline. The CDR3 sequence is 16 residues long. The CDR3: CASSLAPGVGTDTQYF. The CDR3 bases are TGTGCCAGCAGCTTAGCCCCAGGGGTGGGCACAGATACGCAGTATTTT.

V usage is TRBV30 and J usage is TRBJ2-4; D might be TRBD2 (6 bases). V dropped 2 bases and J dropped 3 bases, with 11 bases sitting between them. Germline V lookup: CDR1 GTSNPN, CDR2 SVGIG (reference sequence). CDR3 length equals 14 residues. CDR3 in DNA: TGTGCCTGGAGTAAAGGTAGCGGCAAAAACATTCAGTACTTC. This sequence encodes CAWSKGSGKNIQYF.

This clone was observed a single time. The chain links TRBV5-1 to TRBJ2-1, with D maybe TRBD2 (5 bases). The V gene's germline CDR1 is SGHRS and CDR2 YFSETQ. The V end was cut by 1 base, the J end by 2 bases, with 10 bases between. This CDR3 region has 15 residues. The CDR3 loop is CASSLSSVAYNEQFF. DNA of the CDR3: TGCGCCAGCAGCTTGAGTAGCGTAGCCTACAATGAGCAGTTCTTC.

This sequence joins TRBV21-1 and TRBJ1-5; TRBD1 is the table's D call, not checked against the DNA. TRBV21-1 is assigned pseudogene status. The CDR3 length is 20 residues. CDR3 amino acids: CASSKGKNLDRDSKNQPQHF. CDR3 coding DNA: TGTGCCAGCAGCAAAGGAAAGAACCTCGACCGGGACAGTAAAAATCAGCCCCAGCATTTT.

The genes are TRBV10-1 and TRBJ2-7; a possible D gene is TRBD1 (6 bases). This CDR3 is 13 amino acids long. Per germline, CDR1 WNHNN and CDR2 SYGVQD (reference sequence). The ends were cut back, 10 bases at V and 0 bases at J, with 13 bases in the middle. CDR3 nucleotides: TGCGCCAACTGCAGCAGGGGCTCCTACGAGCAGTACTTC. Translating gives CANCSRGSYEQYF.

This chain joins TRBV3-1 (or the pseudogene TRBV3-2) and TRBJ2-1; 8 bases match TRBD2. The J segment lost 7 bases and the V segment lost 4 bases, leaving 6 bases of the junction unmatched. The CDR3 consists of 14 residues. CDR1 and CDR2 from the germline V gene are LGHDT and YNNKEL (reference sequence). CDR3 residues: CASSPGTRENEQFF. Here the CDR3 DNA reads TGTGCCAGCAGCCCCGGGACTAGGGAAAATGAGCAGTTCTTC.

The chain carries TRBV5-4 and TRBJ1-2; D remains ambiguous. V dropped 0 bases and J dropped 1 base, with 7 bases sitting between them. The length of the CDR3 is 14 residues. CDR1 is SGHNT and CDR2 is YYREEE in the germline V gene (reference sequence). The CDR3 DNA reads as TGTGCCAGCAGCTTGGTCGGGGTTAACTATGGCTACACCTTC. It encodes CASSLVGVNYGYTF.

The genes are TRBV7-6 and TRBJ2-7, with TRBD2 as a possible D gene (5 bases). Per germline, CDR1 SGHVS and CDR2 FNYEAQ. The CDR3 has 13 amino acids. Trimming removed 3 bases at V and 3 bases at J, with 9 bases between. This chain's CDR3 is CASSFAGGYEQYF. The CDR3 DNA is TGTGCCAGCAGCTTCGCGGGTGGCTACGAGCAGTACTTC.